The clone carrying this TCR beta chain turned up a few times. Its specificity is unknown. 5'RACE template switching generated TCR cDNA, adding a universal primer site and UMIs. Each CDR3 protein is one row after TCRdb ran MiXCR on the 5' RACE reads. The top ten clones hold 2.5% to 4% of a sample with about 350,000 distinct CDR3 sequences, around 13% of them seen once. The data are from a study of T cells after yellow fever vaccination. Whole-study results and caveats: The secondary response showed a weaker magnitude and a faster peak, day 5 versus 15. Post-booster repertoires again held most primary-vaccination clones (just under 97% CD4, roughly 90% CD8). Abundant contaminating clonotypes from the bulk population could appear in FACS-sorted repertoires.

This TCR came from a man between 18 and 29 years old who received the YFV17D yellow fever vaccine. Sample: CD4+ T cells sorted from PBMCs, taken 15 days after the yellow fever booster vaccination.

CDR3 region: CASSLVGTGAKALYTF. The CDR3 nucleotides read TGTGCCAGCAGCTTAGTTGGGACAGGGGCCAAGGCGCTGTACACCTTC. The chain couples TRBV7-2 to TRBJ1-2, with 10 bases matching TRBD1. In germline, CDR1 is SGHTA, CDR2 FQGNSA. V shed 1 base, J shed 11 bases, and the junction held 13 bases outside the gene matches. CDR3 length: 16 residues.